This TCR beta chain stems from a study of shared clonotypes between healthy human individuals. Study-level points and caveats: On the whole, naive subsets had larger estimated richness than memory subsets had. Across four donors, naive CD4 shared around 5.4%, naive CD8 around 4%, memory CD4 2% to 2.5%, memory CD8 under 0.5%.

The V end lost 4 bases, the J end lost 0 bases, and 11 bases lay between the germline ends. The length of the CDR3 is 15 residues. CDR1 is ENHRY and CDR2 is SYGVKD in the germline V gene. Positively selected for CCR7, the CD45RO-negative cells used as naive CD8 cells excluded terminally differentiated effector memory CD45RA+ cells. Per the original methods: Junction-only sequences produced by ImmunoSEQ had no quality scores, so filtering differed. Sequenced by immunoSEQ multiplex PCR; TCRdb stores in-frame clones only, minus some. That table gives V, J and clone size, and the DNA gave D and trimming. The sample holds about 2.2 million clones; roughly 95% are singletons and the top ten take around 1.8%. Worth noting for this clone: The antigen remains undetermined.

The rearrangement uses TRBV10-3 and TRBJ2-3; tentatively, D is TRBD1 (6 bases). The source material was naive CD8+ T cells from PBMCs. The TCR was taken from a man aged 18 to 29 in good health. Some clones in this sample may be carry-over from other donors' samples. The CDR3 is CAISVLTGSTDTQYF. The CDR3 DNA is TGTGCCATCAGTGTTTTAACAGGGAGCACAGATACGCAGTATTTT.